The rows below give T cell receptor beta chains drawn from one sample of a study of cytomegalovirus exposure and HLA in healthy donors. Only in-frame clones appear in the TCRdb table, and some are missing; sequencing was by immunoSEQ multiplex PCR. Among 150,000 to 200,000 clones listed, roughly four fifths were seen once. Sequencing was carried out using PBMCs. Receptor source: a young woman in good health and CMV-seropositive. Each CDR3 is given with its conserved first and last residue. A D gene is named only where the DNA matches it firmly. Where a row states a size, it is once, few, many or the class of an expanded clone; other rows omit it.

>few|TRBV6-6|TRBJ1-1|NA
TGTGCCAGCAGACTGAAGGAGTACACTGAAGCTTTCTTT
CASRLKEYTEAFF
>NA|TRBV2|TRBJ2-6|TRBD1
TGTGCCAGCACTTCCTCGGGACAGTTGACTTTC
CASTSSGQLTF
>NA|TRBV11-2|TRBJ2-2|NA
TGTGCCAGCAGCTTAGTTAGGGAGCTGTTTTTT
CASSLVRELFF
>once|TRBV28|TRBJ2-5|TRBD1
TGTGCCACCCGCGACAGGGGGTGGGAGACCCAGTACTTC
CATRDRGWETQYF
>NA|TRBV30|TRBJ1-4|NA
TGTGCCTGTTCCTCAGGGTATAATGAAAAACTGTTTTTT
CACSSGYNEKLFF
>NA|TRBV11-2|TRBJ1-1|NA
TGTGCCAGCAGCTTAGGAGGGCCAGTTGAAGCTTTCTTT
CASSLGGPVEAFF
>NA|TRBV5-8|TRBJ2-5|NA
TGTGCCAGCAGCTTTGGGCCCCTGTACCAAGAGACCCAGTACTTC
CASSFGPLYQETQYF
>NA|TRBV19|TRBJ1-4|NA
TGTGCCAGTAGCGGAGGCGTGAATGAAAAACTGTTTTTT
CASSGGVNEKLFF
>NA|TRBV5-6|TRBJ1-6|NA
TGTGCCAGCAGCCCAAGACGCGGGACCGTCTATTCACCCCTCCACTTT
CASSPRRGTVYSPLHF
>medium-sized|TRBV6-4|TRBJ2-3|NA
TGTGCCAGCAGTGAAGGAGAATCCTCCACAGATACGCAGTATTTT
CASSEGESSTDTQYF
>NA|TRBV9|TRBJ1-2|TRBD1
TGTGCCAGCAGCGTAGCGGCGGGACAGCACCTCTATGGCTACACCTTC
CASSVAAGQHLYGYTF
>NA|TRBV9|TRBJ2-5|TRBD1
TGTGCCAGCAGCGGGGTAGACAGGGACGAGACCCAGTACTTC
CASSGVDRDETQYF
>NA|TRBV11-2|TRBJ2-7|NA
TGTGCCAGCAGCTTAAACCCGGGTTTCCTCTGGGAGCAGTACTTC
CASSLNPGFLWEQYF
>NA|TRBV9|TRBJ1-2|NA
TGTGCCAGCAGCGTATACTTACAGGGCCCCTATGGCTACACCTTC
CASSVYLQGPYGYTF
>NA|TRBV11-2|TRBJ1-2|NA
TGTGCCAGCAGCTTAGGGGCCTTCTATGGCTACACCTTC
CASSLGAFYGYTF
>NA|TRBV5-1|TRBJ2-5|TRBD1
TGCGCCAGCAGCTCCCGACAGGGGGGAGAGACCCAGTACTTC
CASSSRQGGETQYF
>NA|TRBV19|TRBJ2-6|NA
TGTGCCAGTAGTAGGGACAAACTCTCTGGGGCCAACGTCCTGACTTTC
CASSRDKLSGANVLTF
>once|TRBV11-3|TRBJ2-5|TRBD2
TGTGCCAGCAGCTTAGGGCTAGCGGGTTCGCAAGAGACCCAGTACTTC
CASSLGLAGSQETQYF
>NA|TRBV19|TRBJ1-4|NA
TGTGCCAGTAGTCCTCGGACAGATGGGGAAGAAAAACTGTTTTTT
CASSPRTDGEEKLFF
>once|TRBV6-1|TRBJ2-2|NA
TGTGCCAGCAGTTTGACACGAAACACCGGGGAGCTGTTTTTT
CASSLTRNTGELFF
>NA|TRBV2|TRBJ2-6|TRBD1
TGTGCCACCACAGGGGCGCCTGGGGCCAACGTCCTGACTTTC
CATTGAPGANVLTF
>NA|TRBV15|TRBJ2-1|TRBD2
TGTGCCACCAGCCCCGAACTAGCGGGGGGCCATGAGCAGTTCTTC
CATSPELAGGHEQFF
>NA|TRBV6-1|TRBJ1-3|NA
TGTGCCAGCAGCACCCTCGGACACTCTGGAAACACCATATATTTT
CASSTLGHSGNTIYF
>NA|TRBV9|TRBJ1-4|TRBD1
TGTGCCAGCAGCGTAGAGGGACAGAATGAAAAACTGTTTTTT
CASSVEGQNEKLFF
>NA|TRBV9|TRBJ2-7|NA
TGTGCCTCCAGCGAAGGACACTTACAATCCTACGAGCAGTACTTC
CASSEGHLQSYEQYF
>NA|TRBV6-5|TRBJ2-3|NA
TGTGCCAGCAATCAAAAGGGACTCCTCACAGATACGCAGTATTTT
CASNQKGLLTDTQYF
>NA|TRBV10-1|TRBJ1-1|TRBD1
TGCGCCAGCCCTATGCTCGACAGGGAGTGCACTGAAGCTTTCTTT
CASPMLDRECTEAFF
>NA|TRBV30|TRBJ2-5|TRBD1
TGTGCCTGGAGTAGACAGGGTCGCCAACAGACCCAGTACTTC
CAWSRQGRQQTQYF
>NA|TRBV6-1|TRBJ2-7|NA
TGTGCCAGCAGAAGGACAGAGAGCTCCTACGAGCAGTACTTC
CASRRTESSYEQYF
>NA|TRBV6-5|TRBJ2-7|TRBD1
TGTGCCAGCAGTTACTCGGGACAGGGGATATACGAGCAGTACTTC
CASSYSGQGIYEQYF
>NA|TRBV27|TRBJ2-2|TRBD1
TGTGCCAGCAGGGGACAGGGTCGCACCGGGGAGCTGTTTTTT
CASRGQGRTGELFF
>NA|TRBV4-1|TRBJ2-4|TRBD2
TGCGCCAGCAGCCACCTAGCGGGGGCCTCGGTAGCCAAAAACATTCAGTACTTC
CASSHLAGASVAKNIQYF
>NA|TRBV5-1|TRBJ1-4|NA
TGCGCCAGCCGTCCCCGGGACACTGATGAAAAACTGTTTTTT
CASRPRDTDEKLFF
>NA|TRBV5-1|TRBJ2-1|NA
TGCGCCAGCAGCTTAGAACACCGTTACAATGAGCAGTTCTTC
CASSLEHRYNEQFF
>NA|TRBV7-2|TRBJ2-3|NA
TGTGCCAGCAGCTTAGTAGGGAGTAGCACAGATACGCAGTATTTT
CASSLVGSSTDTQYF
>NA|TRBV6-4|TRBJ1-6|NA
TGTGCCAGCGGGAGCTCCTATAATTCACCCCTCCACTTT
CASGSSYNSPLHF
>once|TRBV4-2|TRBJ2-3|NA
TGTGCCAGCAGCCAAGACGAGCCATCCACAGATACGCAGTATTTT
CASSQDEPSTDTQYF
>few|TRBV7-6|TRBJ1-4|TRBD1
TGTGCCAGCAGCGCAAGACAGGGTGACGAAAAACTGTTTTTT
CASSARQGDEKLFF
>NA|TRBV5-4|TRBJ1-3|NA
TGTGCCAGCAGCTTGGATGGAGGTGGAAACACCATATATTTT
CASSLDGGGNTIYF
>few|TRBV5-1|TRBJ2-1|TRBD2
TGCGCCAGCAGCGTACTAGCGGGGGTGTCCTACAATGAGCAGTTCTTC
CASSVLAGVSYNEQFF
>NA|TRBV27|TRBJ1-1|TRBD1
TGTGCCAGCAGTTCGAACAGGGGGCCGGACACTGAAGCTTTCTTT
CASSSNRGPDTEAFF
>NA|TRBV6-6|TRBJ2-2|TRBD1
TGTGCCAGCATCACAACAGGGGGTGCCGGGGAGCTGTTTTTT
CASITTGGAGELFF
>few|TRBV7-3|TRBJ2-7|TRBD1
TGTGCCAGCAGCTTAGTTCCAGGGGGCGAGCAGTACTTC
CASSLVPGGEQYF
>once|TRBV11-3|TRBJ2-1|TRBD2
TGTGCCAGCAGCGCTCTAGCGGGGGGGTCCAATGAGCAGTTCTTC
CASSALAGGSNEQFF
>NA|TRBV7-9|TRBJ1-3|NA
TGTGCCAGCAGCCCCCCCGCAGCTAGCTCTGGAAACACCATATATTTT
CASSPPAASSGNTIYF
>NA|TRBV7-9|TRBJ2-5|NA
TGTGCCAGCAGCTTTTCGGTAGCGGAGCAAGAGACCCAGTACTTC
CASSFSVAEQETQYF
>NA|TRBV28|TRBJ1-2|TRBD1
TGTGCCAGCAGGGGACAGGGAAACTATGGCTACACCTTC
CASRGQGNYGYTF
>NA|TRBV30|TRBJ1-1|TRBD1
TGTGCCTGGAGTGGGGGGACAGGGTTGAACACTGAAGCTTTCTTT
CAWSGGTGLNTEAFF
>NA|TRBV6-5|TRBJ2-2|TRBD2
TGTGCCAGCAGGCCGGGACTAGCGTTTACCGGGGAGCTGTTTTTT
CASRPGLAFTGELFF
>NA|TRBV19|TRBJ2-1|NA
TGTGCCAGTAGTATTAGGCAGGGGATGGACAATGAGCAGTTCTTC
CASSIRQGMDNEQFF
>NA|TRBV11-3|TRBJ1-2|NA
TGTGCCAGCAGCTTACAGGACATCGGAAGGGGCTACACCTTC
CASSLQDIGRGYTF
>NA|TRBV7-6|TRBJ2-7|NA
TGTGCCAGCAGCCCCGAGGTACGGGGGTTTGACGAGCAGTACTTC
CASSPEVRGFDEQYF
>NA|TRBV2|TRBJ2-7|TRBD2
TGTGCCAGCAGTGAACTTCCGGGGGGAGAGCCCGGAGGGCAGTACTTC
CASSELPGGEPGGQYF